A single sample is the source of the 28 T cell receptor beta chains below, sequenced in a study of T cell repertoires in cytomegalovirus infection (dated by TCRdb to the late 2010s). The treatment or condition label corresponds to: in vitro stimulation with specific CMV peptide epitopes to enrich CMV-specific T cells. Sequenced using an Illumina HiSeq 1500. TCRdb handled the public reads itself, with Q25 trimming in fastp and clone calling in MiXCR, and kept productive beta chains. A single entry per CDR3 protein holds the most common genes and DNA from its merged rows. The sample includes around 300,000 distinct CDR3 sequences, with just under 25% observed a single time. The ten largest clones take up 10% to 15% of the sample. Their antigens remain unidentified. The sample here was cultured PBMCs, taken from culture after CMV antigen stimulation. These receptors were obtained from a human donor in good health (CMV status not recorded). Some clones in this sample may be carry-over from other donors' samples.

The DNA for the CDR3 is TGTGCCAGCAGTGAGTATGCGGGAGAGAGGGGAACAGATACGCAGTATTTT. Translated: CASSEYAGERGTDTQYF. The gene calls are TRBV25-1 and TRBJ2-3; 7 nucleotides align to TRBD2. Germline V gives CDR1 MGHDK, CDR2 SYGVNS. The CDR3 extends over 17 amino acids. Losses at the gene ends were 3 bases for V and 3 bases for J; bases not matched to a gene: 12.

This clonotype has more than one count but fewer than ten. This rearrangement joins TRBV7-2 to TRBJ2-4; D may match TRBD1 or TRBD2 (5 bases each). V was shortened by 3 bases and J by 0 bases, with 12 bases between the two germline ends. From germline, CDR1 is SGHTA and CDR2 FQGNSA. This CDR3 contains 16 residues. In nucleotides, the CDR3 is TGTGCCAGCAGCTTTGCCGGGACGGTAGCCAAAAACATTCAGTACTTC. As protein: CASSFAGTVAKNIQYF.

This rearrangement joins TRBV7-2 to TRBJ2-1; 8 bases are shared with TRBD2. The V gene end was trimmed by 1 base and the J gene end by 8 bases; junction bases not matched to a gene: 10. CDR3 length: 16 residues. Germline V gene data show CDR1 as SGHTA and CDR2 as FQGNSA. CDR3 sequence (DNA): TGTGCCAGCAGCTTAGAGTGGGCGGGAGGCCGCCATGAGCAGTTCTTC. Protein sequence: CASSLEWAGGRHEQFF. The full variable domain, its missing parts supplied by reference TRBV7-2 and TRBJ2-1, is GAGVSQSPSNKVTEKGKDVELRCDPISGHTALYWYRQSLGQGLEFLIYFQGNSAPDKSGLPSDRFSAERTGGSVSTLTIQRTQQEDSAVYLCASSLEWAGGRHEQFFGPGTRLTVL.

The chain links TRBV2 to TRBJ2-5; D might be TRBD2 (7 bases). The CDR3 contains 14 residues. The ends were cut back, 6 bases at V and 4 bases at J, with 15 bases in the middle. Germline CDR1 reads SNHLY; CDR2 reads FYNNEI. CDR3 sequence (DNA): TGTGCCAGCAGCCAACAGGGAGGGCGAGAGACCCAGTACTTC. It specifies CASSQQGGRETQYF.

This chain uses TRBV28 with TRBJ2-1; 11 positions agree with TRBD1. CDR1 and CDR2 (germline): MDHEN, SYDVKM. This CDR3 has 16 amino acids. J lost 2 bases, V lost 4 bases, and 4 bases had no gene match. The CDR3 reads CASSSRTGGTYNEQFF. CDR3 nucleotides: TGTGCCAGCAGTTCCCGGACAGGGGGCACCTACAATGAGCAGTTCTTC.

This clonotype was observed a few times. This chain uses TRBV12-3 or TRBV12-4 with TRBJ2-1; D uncertain. This CDR3 comprises 14 residues. With 5 bases removed from V and 8 bases from J, the gap between germline ends came to 16 bases. In nucleotides, the CDR3 is TGTGCCAGCAGTCCACGGACGGCCCGGGATGAGCAGTTCTTC. Translating it yields CASSPRTARDEQFF.

This clonotype was counted ten times or more. The chain joins TRBV7-9 to TRBJ1-3; no clear D. Germline V gives CDR1 SEHNR, CDR2 FQNEAQ (reference sequence). V dropped 5 bases and J dropped 0 bases, with 8 bases sitting between them. The CDR3 spans 14 residues. The DNA of the CDR3 is TGTGCCAGCAGCGACCCAGTCTCTGGAAACACCATATATTTT. Its translation is CASSDPVSGNTIYF.

The rearrangement links TRBV20-1 to TRBJ2-7; 7 nucleotides agree with TRBD1. Losses at the gene ends were 5 bases for V and 0 bases for J; bases not matched to a gene: 7. This CDR3 spans 14 amino acids. Germline V gene data show CDR1 as DFQATT and CDR2 as SNEGSKA (reference sequence). This chain's CDR3 is CSASGTANSYEQYF. In DNA, the CDR3 is TGCAGTGCTTCCGGGACAGCCAACTCCTACGAGCAGTACTTC.

The V call is TRBV12-3 or TRBV12-4, the J call TRBJ2-3; 9 bases are shared with TRBD2. The CDR3 consists of 15 residues. The J segment lost 4 bases and the V segment lost 5 bases, leaving 7 bases of the junction unmatched. CDR3 DNA: TGTGCCAGCAGTCCTTCGTGGACTAGCGCAGATACGCAGTATTTT. Translated, it gives CASSPSWTSADTQYF.

The V call is TRBV4-3, the J call TRBJ1-2; 11 bases are a match to TRBD1. Germline V lookup: CDR1 LGHNA, CDR2 YSLEER. V was clipped by 4 bases and J by 3 bases; unmatched bases: 7. There are 16 residues in the CDR3. The CDR3 bases are TGCGCCAGCAGCCCGTCCGGGACAGGGGGTTACTATGGCTACACCTTC. Its protein is CASSPSGTGGYYGYTF.

This clonotype was observed a few times. The chain carries TRBV7-6 and TRBJ2-1; 7 bases are shared with TRBD2. The CDR3 spans 14 residues. The V and J ends lost 1 base and 6 bases, in that order; junction bases with no gene match: 3. Germline CDR1 reads SGHVS; CDR2 reads FNYEAQ. Written as DNA, the CDR3 is TGTGCCAGCAGCTTAGGGGGACTAACCAATGAGCAGTTCTTC. This encodes CASSLGGLTNEQFF. Based on the CDR3 plus reference TRBV7-6 and TRBJ2-1, the full variable domain is GAGVSQSPRYKVTKRGQDVALRCDPISGHVSLYWYRQALGQGPEFLTYFNYEAQQDKSGLPNDRFSAERPEGSISTLTIQRTEQRDSAMYRCASSLGGLTNEQFFGPGTRLTVL.

This clonotype turned up a few times. The V call is TRBV6-5, the J call TRBJ2-3; D gene uncertain. The CDR3 spans 17 residues. V was pared by 4 bases and J by 1 base, with 18 bases between. CDR1 and CDR2 from the germline V gene are MNHEY and SVGAGI. For the CDR3, the DNA is TGTGCCAGCAGTTGGTCGCCAGGCAGTGGGGGCACAGATACGCAGTATTTT. It yields the protein CASSWSPGSGGTDTQYF.

The chain uses TRBV7-8 and TRBJ2-3, with D possibly being TRBD2 (5 bases). This CDR3 region has 15 residues. CDR1 is SGHVS and CDR2 is FQNEAQ in the germline V gene. V lost 2 bases to trimming and J lost 1 base, with 10 bases between them. CDR3 nucleotide sequence: TGTGCCAGCAGCTTAAAACGGGATCGCACAGATACGCAGTATTTT. It is translated as CASSLKRDRTDTQYF.

This clonotype occurred a few times. The rearrangement uses TRBV6-2 or TRBV6-3 and TRBJ2-1; TRBD2 agrees at 9 bases. This CDR3 has 12 residues. Germline V lookup: CDR1 MNHEY, CDR2 SVGEGT. V lost 2 bases, J lost 14 bases, and 4 bases stayed unmatched. The CDR3 DNA is TGTGCCAGCAGTTACCCGGGACTAGCAAAGTTCTTC. Protein product: CASSYPGLAKFF.

This clonotype was seen many times. The chain joins TRBV7-2 to TRBJ2-7; D perhaps matches TRBD1 (7 bases). Germline CDR1 is SGHTA and CDR2 is FQGNSA. The V and J ends lost 3 bases and 5 bases respectively, with 29 bases between them. The CDR3 runs 19 residues. In DNA form, the CDR3 reads TGTGCCAGCAGCTTTTCGGCGACGCACAGGGGAAGGAGGGACAACGAGCAGTACTTC. Protein: CASSFSATHRGRRDNEQYF.

In its sample, this clonotype was seen a few times. The V and J genes are TRBV20-1 and TRBJ2-3; TRBD2 agrees at 8 bases. CDR3 length equals 14 residues. Trimming took 6 bases from V and 1 from J; bases not matched to a gene: 6. Germline V gene lookup returns CDR1 DFQATT and CDR2 SNEGSKA (reference sequence). The CDR3 protein is CSAGSSGGTDTQYF. In DNA form, the CDR3 reads TGCAGTGCCGGAAGTAGCGGGGGCACAGATACGCAGTATTTT.

V and J are TRBV30 and TRBJ1-4; D is ambiguous. Germline V CDR1 and CDR2: GTSNPN, SVGIG (reference sequence). V was cut by 0 bases and J by 4 bases, with 12 bases left in between. This CDR3 spans 15 amino acids. The DNA of the CDR3 is TGTGCCTGGAGTGTACGGACCCCGTTTAATGAAAAACTGTTTTTT. Its translation: CAWSVRTPFNEKLFF. Based on the CDR3 plus reference TRBV30 and TRBJ1-4, the full variable domain is SQTIHQWPATLVQPVGSPLSLECTVEGTSNPNLYWYRQAAGRGLQLLFYSVGIGQISSEVPQNLSASRPQDRQFILSSKKLLLSDSGFYLCAWSVRTPFNEKLFFGSGTQLSVL.

This clonotype was found a few times. V gene TRBV6-5 combines with J gene TRBJ1-4; D is uncertain. Deletions cut 6 bases from V and 5 bases from J, with 13 bases between. The CDR3 consists of 14 residues. Per the germline V gene, CDR1 is MNHEY and CDR2 is SVGAGI. CDR3 coding DNA: TGTGCCAGCAGCGATCGCGAAGCCAATGAAAAACTGTTTTTT. Residues: CASSDREANEKLFF.

The V and J genes are TRBV7-2 and TRBJ2-3; 8 nucleotides align to TRBD1. With 3 bases clipped from V and 4 bases from J, the junction kept 3 bases outside the gene matches. Germline V lookup: CDR1 SGHTA, CDR2 FQGNSA. The CDR3 is 14 residues long. As DNA, the CDR3 is TGTGCCAGCAGCTTTTTCAGGGGGCCAGATACGCAGTATTTT. This translates into CASSFFRGPDTQYF.

This clonotype was seen a few times. The chain recombines TRBV7-6 with TRBJ1-2; no firm D call. Trimming cost V 1 base and J 6 bases, with 9 bases left between them. CDR1 and CDR2 (germline): SGHVS, FNYEAQ. This CDR3 has 13 amino acids. The CDR3 region is CASSLGSSDGYTF. In nucleotides, the CDR3 is TGTGCCAGCAGCTTAGGGTCGTCGGATGGCTACACCTTC.

The rearrangement links TRBV6-6 to TRBJ2-5; D may be TRBD1 (6 bases). The CDR3 totals 15 residues. Between the trimmed V and J ends, which lost 6 bases and 5 bases, there was a span of 19 bases. Germline CDR1 and CDR2: MNHNY and SVGAGI (reference sequence). The DNA of the CDR3 is TGTGCCAGCAGGGATCAGGGGATCCTCGCGGAGACCCAGTACTTC. It translates to CASRDQGILAETQYF.

This clonotype showed up just a few times. This chain uses TRBV6-5 with TRBJ1-5, with D perhaps matching TRBD1 (5 bases). The germline CDR1 and CDR2 sequences are MNHEY and SVGAGI. The CDR3 has 16 amino acids. Trimming shortened V by 0 bases and J by 1 base, and 10 bases separated the two germline ends. The CDR3 DNA follows: TGTGCCAGCAGTTACTCCAGTGCAGGGAGCAATCAGCCCCAGCATTTT. Translated: CASSYSSAGSNQPQHF.

This clonotype was observed once. The chain employs TRBV5-5 and TRBJ1-2; possible D gene TRBD1, 6 bases. V was clipped by 2 bases and J by 4 bases, with 9 bases between them. This CDR3 contains 13 residues. Germline loops: CDR1 SGHKS, CDR2 YYEKEE (reference sequence). The CDR3 loop reads CASSFRGVYGYTF. The CDR3 coding sequence is TGTGCCAGCAGCTTCAGGGGTGTCTATGGCTACACCTTC.

This clonotype was seen more than once but under ten times. The chain joins TRBV7-9 to TRBJ2-2, with TRBD2 identical over 8 bases. The trim removed 5 bases at V and 9 bases at J, leaving 5 bases unmatched. This CDR3 spans 13 amino acids. Germline lookup yields CDR1 SEHNR and CDR2 FQNEAQ (reference sequence). This chain's CDR3 is CASSRRLAWELFF. CDR3 in DNA: TGTGCCAGCAGCCGCAGACTAGCGTGGGAGCTGTTTTTT.

This clonotype has only a few counts. The rearrangement uses TRBV5-4 and TRBJ2-1; tentatively, D is TRBD2 (6 bases). Germline V gene lookup returns CDR1 SGHNT and CDR2 YYREEE (reference sequence). The CDR3 spans 15 residues. The V and J ends lost 4 bases and 2 bases respectively, with 13 bases between them. The CDR3 region has the DNA TGTGCCAGCAGCGGGTCTACTAGCACCTACAATGAGCAGTTCTTC. Protein: CASSGSTSTYNEQFF.

This clonotype was found many times. The chain recombines TRBV19 with TRBJ2-6, with unresolved D. Germline V gene data show CDR1 as LNHDA and CDR2 as SQIVND (reference sequence). With 3 bases removed from V and 3 bases from J, the gap between germline ends came to 9 bases. This CDR3 comprises 15 residues. DNA for the CDR3: TGTGCCAGTAGTATCAGTCTGGATGGGGCCAACGTCCTGACTTTC. This encodes CASSISLDGANVLTF.

J is TRBJ2-5 and V is TRBV5-1; D possibly corresponds to TRBD1 (5 bases). Germline V lookup: CDR1 SGHRS, CDR2 YFSETQ. The CDR3 sequence is 15 residues long. V was shortened by 0 bases and J by 4 bases, with 13 bases between the two germline ends. In nucleotides, the CDR3 is TGCGCCAGCAGCTTGGGTCAGGGAACGGCAGAGACCCAGTACTTC. It codes for CASSLGQGTAETQYF. The full variable domain, in which reference TRBV5-1 and TRBJ2-5 provide the parts outside the CDR3, is KAGVTQTPRYLIKTRGQQVTLSCSPISGHRSVSWYQQTPGQGLQFLFEYFSETQRNKGNFPGRFSGRQFSNSRSEMNVSTLELGDSALYLCASSLGQGTAETQYFGPGTRLLVL.

This clonotype was seen a few times. This rearrangement joins TRBV7-6 to TRBJ2-5; D uncertain. The V and J ends lost 4 bases and 5 bases respectively, with 14 bases between them. The CDR3 length is 14 residues. Germline V gene data show CDR1 as SGHVS and CDR2 as FNYEAQ. CDR3 sequence: CASSSPRFRETQYF. CDR3 sequence (DNA): TGTGCCAGCAGCTCCCCCCGCTTTAGGGAGACCCAGTACTTC.